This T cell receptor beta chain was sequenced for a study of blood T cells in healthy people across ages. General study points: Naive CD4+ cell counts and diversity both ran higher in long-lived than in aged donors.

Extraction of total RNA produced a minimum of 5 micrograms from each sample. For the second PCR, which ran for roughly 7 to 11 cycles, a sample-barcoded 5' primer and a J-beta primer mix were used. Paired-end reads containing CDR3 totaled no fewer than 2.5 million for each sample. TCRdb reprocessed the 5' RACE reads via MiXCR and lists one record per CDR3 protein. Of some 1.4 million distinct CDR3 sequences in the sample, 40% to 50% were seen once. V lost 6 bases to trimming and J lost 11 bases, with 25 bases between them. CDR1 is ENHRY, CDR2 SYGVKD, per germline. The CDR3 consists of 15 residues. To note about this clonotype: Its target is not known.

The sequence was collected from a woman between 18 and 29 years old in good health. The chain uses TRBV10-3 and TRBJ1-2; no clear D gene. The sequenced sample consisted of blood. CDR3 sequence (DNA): TGTGCCATCAGGAATCCCTCGGATCGGGGAAACTCATACACCTTC. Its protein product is CAIRNPSDRGNSYTF.